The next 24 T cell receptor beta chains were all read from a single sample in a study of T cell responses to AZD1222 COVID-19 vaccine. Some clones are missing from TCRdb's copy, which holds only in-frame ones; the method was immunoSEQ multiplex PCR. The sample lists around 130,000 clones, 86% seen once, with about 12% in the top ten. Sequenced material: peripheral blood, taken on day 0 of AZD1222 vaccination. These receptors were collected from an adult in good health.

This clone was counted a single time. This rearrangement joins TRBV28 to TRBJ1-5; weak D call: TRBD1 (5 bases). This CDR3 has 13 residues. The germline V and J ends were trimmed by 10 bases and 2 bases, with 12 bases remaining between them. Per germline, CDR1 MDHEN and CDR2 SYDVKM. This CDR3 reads CATKSGGNQPQHF. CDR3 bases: TGTGCCACCAAATCGGGGGGCAATCAGCCCCAGCATTTT.

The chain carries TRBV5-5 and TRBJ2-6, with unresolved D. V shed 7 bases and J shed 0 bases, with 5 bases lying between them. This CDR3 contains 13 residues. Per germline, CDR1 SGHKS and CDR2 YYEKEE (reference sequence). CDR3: CASAYSGANVLTF. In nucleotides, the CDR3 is TGTGCCAGCGCGTACTCTGGGGCCAACGTCCTGACTTTC.

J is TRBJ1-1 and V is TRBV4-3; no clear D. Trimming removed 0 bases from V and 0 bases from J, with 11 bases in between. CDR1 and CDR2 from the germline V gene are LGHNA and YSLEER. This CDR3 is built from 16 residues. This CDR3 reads CASSQEFGELNTEAFF. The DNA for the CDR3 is TGCGCCAGCAGCCAAGAGTTCGGGGAGTTGAACACTGAAGCTTTCTTT.

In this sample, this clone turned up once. The chain's CDR3 is CASSRGLAGAHSYEQYF. The CDR3 coding sequence is TGTGCCAGCAGCCGGGGACTAGCGGGAGCGCACTCCTACGAGCAGTACTTC. The chain couples TRBV5-4 to TRBJ2-7; the match to TRBD2 covers 14 bases. The CDR3 runs to 17 residues. V dropped 4 bases and J dropped 0; count of bases not matched to a gene: 6. Germline V CDR1 and CDR2: SGHNT, YYREEE (reference sequence).

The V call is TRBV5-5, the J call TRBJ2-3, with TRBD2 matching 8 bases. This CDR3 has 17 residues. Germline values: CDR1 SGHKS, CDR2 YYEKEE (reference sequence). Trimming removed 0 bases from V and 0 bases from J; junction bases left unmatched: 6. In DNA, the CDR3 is TGTGCCAGCAGCTTGGTGGCAGCGGGAGCTAGCACAGATACGCAGTATTTT. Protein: CASSLVAAGASTDTQYF.

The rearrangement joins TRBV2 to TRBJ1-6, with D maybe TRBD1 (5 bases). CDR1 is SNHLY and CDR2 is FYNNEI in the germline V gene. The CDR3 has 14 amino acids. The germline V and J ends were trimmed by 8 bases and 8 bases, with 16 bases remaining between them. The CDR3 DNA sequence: TGTGCCAGCTCCAATAGGGGACGGGATTCACCCCTCCACTTT. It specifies CASSNRGRDSPLHF.

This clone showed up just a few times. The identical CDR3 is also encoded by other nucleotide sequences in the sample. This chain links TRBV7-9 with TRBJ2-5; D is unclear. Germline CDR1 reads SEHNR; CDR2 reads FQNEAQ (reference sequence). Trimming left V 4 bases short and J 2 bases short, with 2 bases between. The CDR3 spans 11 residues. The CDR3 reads CASSSQETQYF. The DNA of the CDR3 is TGTGCCAGCAGCTCGCAAGAGACCCAGTACTTC.

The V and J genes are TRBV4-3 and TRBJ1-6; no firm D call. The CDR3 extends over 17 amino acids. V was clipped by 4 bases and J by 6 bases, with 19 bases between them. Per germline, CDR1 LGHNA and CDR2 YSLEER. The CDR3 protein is CASSPVLLGQINSPLHF. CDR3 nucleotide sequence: TGCGCCAGCAGCCCCGTTCTGCTAGGGCAGATTAATTCACCCCTCCACTTT.

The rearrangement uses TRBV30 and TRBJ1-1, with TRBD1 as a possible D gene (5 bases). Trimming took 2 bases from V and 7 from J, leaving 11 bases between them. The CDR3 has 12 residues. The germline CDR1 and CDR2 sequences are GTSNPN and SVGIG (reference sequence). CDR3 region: CAWSIDRIEAFF. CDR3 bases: TGTGCCTGGAGTATCGACAGAATTGAAGCTTTCTTT.

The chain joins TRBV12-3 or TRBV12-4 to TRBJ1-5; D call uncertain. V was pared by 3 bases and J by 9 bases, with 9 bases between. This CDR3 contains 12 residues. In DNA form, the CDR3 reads TGTGCCAGCAGTTTGAGACCGAGGCCCCAGCATTTT. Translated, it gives CASSLRPRPQHF.

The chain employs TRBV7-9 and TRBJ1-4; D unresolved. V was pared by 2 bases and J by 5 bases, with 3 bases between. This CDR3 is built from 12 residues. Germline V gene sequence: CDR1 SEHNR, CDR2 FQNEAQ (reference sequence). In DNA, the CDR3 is TGTGCCAGCAGCTTAATGAATGAAAAACTGTTTTTT. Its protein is CASSLMNEKLFF. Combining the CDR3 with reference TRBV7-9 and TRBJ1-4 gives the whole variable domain DTGVSQNPRHKITKRGQNVTFRCDPISEHNRLYWYRQTLGQGPEFLTYFQNEAQLEKSRLLSDRFSAERPKGSFSTLEIQRTEQGDSAMYLCASSLMNEKLFFGSGTQLSVL.

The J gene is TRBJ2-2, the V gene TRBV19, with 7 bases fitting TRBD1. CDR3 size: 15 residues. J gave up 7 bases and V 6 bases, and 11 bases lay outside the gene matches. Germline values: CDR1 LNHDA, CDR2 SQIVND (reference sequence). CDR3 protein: CASRRGQGSFGELFF. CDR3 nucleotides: TGTGCCAGTAGAAGGGGGCAGGGGTCCTTCGGGGAGCTGTTTTTT.

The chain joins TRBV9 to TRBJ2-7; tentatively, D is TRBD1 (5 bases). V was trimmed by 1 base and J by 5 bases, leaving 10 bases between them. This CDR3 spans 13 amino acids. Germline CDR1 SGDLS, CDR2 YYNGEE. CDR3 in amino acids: CASSVQGIDEQYF. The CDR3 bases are TGTGCCAGCAGCGTACAGGGAATCGACGAGCAGTACTTC.

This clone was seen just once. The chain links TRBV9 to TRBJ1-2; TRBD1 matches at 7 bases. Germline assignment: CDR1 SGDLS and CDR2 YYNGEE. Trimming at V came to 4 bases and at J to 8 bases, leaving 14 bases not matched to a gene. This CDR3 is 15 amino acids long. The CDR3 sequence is CASSPTLTGEGGYTF. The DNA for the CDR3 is TGTGCCAGCAGCCCGACCTTAACAGGGGAAGGAGGCTACACCTTC.

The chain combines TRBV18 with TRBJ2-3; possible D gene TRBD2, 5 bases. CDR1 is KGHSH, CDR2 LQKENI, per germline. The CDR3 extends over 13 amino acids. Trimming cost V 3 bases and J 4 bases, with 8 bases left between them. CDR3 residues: CASSPGEADTQYF. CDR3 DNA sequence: TGTGCCAGCTCACCGGGAGAGGCAGATACGCAGTATTTT.

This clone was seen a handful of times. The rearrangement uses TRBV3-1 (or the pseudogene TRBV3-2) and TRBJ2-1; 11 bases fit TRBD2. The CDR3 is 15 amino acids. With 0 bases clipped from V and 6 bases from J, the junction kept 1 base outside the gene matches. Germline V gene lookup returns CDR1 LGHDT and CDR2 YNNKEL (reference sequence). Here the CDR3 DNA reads TGTGCCAGCAGCCAAGATAGCGGGGGGGGCAATGAGCAGTTCTTC. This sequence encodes CASSQDSGGGNEQFF.

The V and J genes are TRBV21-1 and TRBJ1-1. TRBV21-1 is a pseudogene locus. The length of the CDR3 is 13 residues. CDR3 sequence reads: CASGGLMNTEAFF. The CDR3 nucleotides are TGTGCCAGCGGGGGACTGATGAACACTGAAGCTTTCTTT.

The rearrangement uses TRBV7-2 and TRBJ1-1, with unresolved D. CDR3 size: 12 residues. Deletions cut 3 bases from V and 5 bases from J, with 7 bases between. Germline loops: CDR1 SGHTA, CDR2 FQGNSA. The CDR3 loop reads CASSFLKTEAFF. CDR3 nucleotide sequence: TGTGCCAGCAGCTTCTTAAAGACTGAAGCTTTCTTT. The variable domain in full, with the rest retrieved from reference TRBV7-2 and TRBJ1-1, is GAGVSQSPSNKVTEKGKDVELRCDPISGHTALYWYRQSLGQGLEFLIYFQGNSAPDKSGLPSDRFSAERTGGSVSTLTIQRTQQEDSAVYLCASSFLKTEAFFGQGTRLTVV.

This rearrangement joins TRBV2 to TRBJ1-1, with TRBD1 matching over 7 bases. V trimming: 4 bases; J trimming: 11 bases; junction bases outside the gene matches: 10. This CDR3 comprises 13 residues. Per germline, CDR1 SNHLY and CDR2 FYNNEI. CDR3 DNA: TGTGCCAGCAGTGCACCACAGGGGACGGAGGCTTTCTTT. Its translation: CASSAPQGTEAFF.

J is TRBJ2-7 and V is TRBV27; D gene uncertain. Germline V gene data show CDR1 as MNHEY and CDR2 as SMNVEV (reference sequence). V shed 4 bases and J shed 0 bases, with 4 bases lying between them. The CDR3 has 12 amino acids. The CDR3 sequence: CASSSPSYEQYF. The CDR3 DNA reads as TGTGCCAGCAGTTCCCCCTCCTACGAGCAGTACTTC.

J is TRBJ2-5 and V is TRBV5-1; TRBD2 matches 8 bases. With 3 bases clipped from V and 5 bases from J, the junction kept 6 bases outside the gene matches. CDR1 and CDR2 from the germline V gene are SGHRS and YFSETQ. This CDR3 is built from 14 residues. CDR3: CASSWPSGGETQYF. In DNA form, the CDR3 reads TGCGCCAGCAGCTGGCCCTCGGGAGGGGAGACCCAGTACTTC.

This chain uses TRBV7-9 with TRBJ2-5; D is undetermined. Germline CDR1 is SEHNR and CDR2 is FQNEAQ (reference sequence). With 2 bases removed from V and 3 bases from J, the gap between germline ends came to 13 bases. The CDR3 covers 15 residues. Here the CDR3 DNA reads TGTGCCAGCAGCTTAAACCAGCGAACGAAAGAGACCCAGTACTTC. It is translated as CASSLNQRTKETQYF.

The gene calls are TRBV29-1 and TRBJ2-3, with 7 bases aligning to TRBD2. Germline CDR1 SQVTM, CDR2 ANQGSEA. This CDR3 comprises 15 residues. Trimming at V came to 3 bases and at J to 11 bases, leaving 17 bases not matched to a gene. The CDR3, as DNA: TGCAGCGTTGAGGGAGAAGCGGGAACTACCGTTGGGCAGTATTTT. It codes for CSVEGEAGTTVGQYF.

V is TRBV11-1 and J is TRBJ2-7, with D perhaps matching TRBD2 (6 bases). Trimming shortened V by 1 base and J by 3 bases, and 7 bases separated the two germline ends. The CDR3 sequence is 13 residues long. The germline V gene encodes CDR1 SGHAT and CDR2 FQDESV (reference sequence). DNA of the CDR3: TGTGCCAGCAGCTTAGGGACTAACTACGAGCAGTACTTC. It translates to CASSLGTNYEQYF.